The sequence of this T cell receptor (beta chain) was determined in a study of vaccination effects on CD4 cells after COVID-19. Study-level background: Samples were collected from a few convalescent patients early and late following vaccination. Samples were taken post-vaccine, and their median timing was 72 days after the second dose.

Whole-study findings and limits: There was marked clonal contraction among infection- and vaccine-induced clones late after vaccination.

TCRdb keeps only in-frame clones here, not all; method: immunoSEQ multiplex PCR. The sample shows fewer than 15,000 clones, around 67% of them seen only once. The CDR3 runs 13 residues. Germline loops: CDR1 SEHNR, CDR2 FQNEAQ (reference sequence). V was clipped by 3 bases and J by 1 base, with 6 bases between them. The ViraFEST assay expanded antigen-specific CD4+ T cells with viral peptide pools before sequencing. CD4+ T cell isolation took place after 10 days of culture. This person caught SARS-CoV-2 sometime from March to December 2020, and PCR testing confirmed the infection. Two doses of BNT162b2 or mRNA-1273 vaccine were administered to participants. Half the medium was replaced with IL-2 medium on days 3 and 7. By sample share, this clone is medium-sized. Antigen specificity is unknown.

This receptor was obtained from a human donor who had a prior SARS-CoV-2 infection. This chain joins TRBV7-9 and TRBJ1-1; no clear D gene. The source material was CD4+ T cells from PBMCs cultured with HCoV-NL63 spike peptides, sampled after COVID-19 vaccination. The CDR3 is CASSFVENTEAFF. The CDR3 bases are TGTGCCAGCAGCTTTGTTGAGAACACTGAAGCTTTCTTT.